This T cell receptor beta chain was documented in a study of control samples from healthy donors and cancer patients. The protocol was immunoSEQ multiplex PCR, while the TCRdb copy is restricted to in-frame clones and leaves out a portion. The sample consists of tens of thousands of clones, 91% of them appearing once. This TCR was recovered from a man aged 45-65 years with lung cancer. Sequences were obtained from PBMCs.

CDR3 DNA sequence: TGCAGCGTTGAACCAATACAGGGGGCCGAGCAGTACTTC. This sequence encodes CSVEPIQGAEQYF. The J gene is TRBJ2-7, the V gene TRBV29-1, with TRBD1 matching 9 bases. The CDR3 consists of 13 residues. Losses at the gene ends were 2 bases for V and 6 bases for J; bases not matched to a gene: 5. The germline gives CDR1 SQVTM, CDR2 ANQGSEA.